This TCR beta chain derives from a study of blood T cells in healthy people across ages. Study-wide points: Relative to aged donors, long-lived donors carried more naive CD4+ cells and displayed higher diversity. Underestimates were what the diversity estimates from one million T cells were considered to be.

A note on this clonotype: What it binds is not known.

Next came a second PCR, run for about 6 to 11 cycles, which used a sample-barcoded 5' primer along with a J-beta primer mix. TCRdb processed the 5' RACE reads anew with MiXCR; each CDR3 protein has one entry. This sample carries approximately 800,000 distinct CDR3 sequences, around 62% of them seen once, and the ten largest clones take around a quarter. V lost 3 bases, J lost 3 bases, and 7 bases stayed unmatched. This CDR3 is built from 16 residues. Per germline, CDR1 SGHRS and CDR2 YFSETQ. The rearrangement uses TRBV5-1 and TRBJ2-2; 8 bases fit TRBD1. This receptor was obtained from a young man in good health. Material for sequencing was blood. The CDR3 loop reads CASSSGQGRYTGELFF. As DNA, the CDR3 is TGCGCCAGCAGCTCTGGACAGGGTCGTTACACCGGGGAGCTGTTTTTT.